Listed below are T cell receptor beta chains from one sample, sequenced in a study of T-cell reconstitution after alpha-beta-depleted transplantation in children. TCRdb passed the PCR reads through MiXCR, listing each CDR3 protein once. The table shows 150,000 to 250,000 distinct CDR3 sequences, with about 14% occurring only once. The specimen comprised PBMCs from the stem cell graft donor, sampled from the stem cell graft. Receptor source: a human donor who donated a stem cell graft to a child with acute lymphoblastic leukemia. The CDR3 runs from the conserved cysteine through the conserved F or W. Fields, in order: J gene, V gene, D gene, clone size, CDR3 protein, CDR3 DNA. D genes are given only for firm matches. Clone size appears in some rows only: once, few, many, or a class for an expanded clone.

>TRBJ1-5|TRBV6-5|NA|many
CASSYWGSNQPQHF
TGTGCCAGCAGTTACTGGGGTTCCAATCAGCCCCAGCATTTT
>TRBJ1-2|TRBV20-1|TRBD1|many
CSAVPGQELYGYTF
TGCAGTGCTGTACCGGGACAGGAACTTTATGGCTACACCTTC
>TRBJ2-7|TRBV7-8|NA|many
CASSLIDGTYEQYF
TGTGCCAGCAGCTTAATAGACGGTACCTACGAGCAGTACTTC
>TRBJ2-1|TRBV11-2|NA|many
CASSFPRTGSYNEQFF
TGTGCCAGCAGCTTCCCTAGAACCGGCTCCTACAATGAGCAGTTCTTC
>TRBJ2-7|TRBV12-3/TRBV12-4|TRBD1|many
CASSRDRDYEQYF
TGTGCCAGCAGTCGCGACAGGGACTACGAGCAGTACTTC
>TRBJ2-5|TRBV12-3/TRBV12-4|TRBD2|many
CASSPLAGVVWQETQYF
TGTGCCAGCAGTCCCCTAGCGGGAGTGGTCTGGCAAGAGACCCAGTACTTC
>TRBJ1-5|TRBV5-1|NA|many
CASSLEEGRQPQHF
TGCGCCAGCAGCTTGGAGGAGGGGAGGCAGCCCCAGCATTTT
>TRBJ2-1|TRBV29-1|TRBD2|many
CSQTSGRAYNEQFF
TGCAGCCAAACTAGCGGTAGAGCCTACAATGAGCAGTTCTTC
>TRBJ2-3|TRBV7-6|TRBD2|many
CASSSQRQLAGDTDTQYF
TGTGCCAGCAGCTCCCAACGCCAACTAGCGGGAGACACAGATACGCAGTATTTT
>TRBJ2-7|TRBV7-9|NA|NA
CASSRGRLEAYEQYF
TGTGCCAGCAGCCGAGGGCGGTTGGAGGCATACGAGCAGTACTTC
>TRBJ2-3|TRBV12-3/TRBV12-4|TRBD2|many
CASSPRRAGGPRDTQYF
TGTGCCAGCAGCCCTAGACGGGCGGGAGGGCCTAGGGATACGCAGTATTTT
>TRBJ2-7|TRBV11-2|NA|few
CASSLGRVIDEQYF
TGTGCCAGCAGCTTAGGGCGGGTAATCGACGAGCAGTACTTC
>TRBJ1-4|TRBV28|NA|many
CASSPIDRATNEKLFF
TGTGCCAGCAGTCCGATTGACAGAGCAACTAATGAAAAACTGTTTTTT
>TRBJ1-1|TRBV29-1|NA|many
CSVELGAGTEAFF
TGCAGCGTTGAATTGGGGGCCGGCACTGAAGCTTTCTTT
>TRBJ2-7|TRBV29-1|NA|NA
CSVEAMPGQSPQDF
TGCAGCGTTGAGGCTATGCCGGGACAAAGTCCACAGGACTTC
>TRBJ2-3|TRBV5-1|NA|many
CASSSLSGTSTDTQYF
TGCGCCAGCAGCTCCCTAAGCGGAACTAGCACAGATACGCAGTATTTT
>TRBJ2-1|TRBV5-1|TRBD1|few
CARMTGNPYNEQFF
TGCGCCAGGATGACAGGGAACCCCTACAATGAGCAGTTCTTC
>TRBJ2-5|TRBV5-1|NA|NA
CASSIRDRGQETQYF
TGCGCCAGCAGCATCCGGGACCGTGGCCAAGAGACCCAGTACTTC
>TRBJ1-2|TRBV20-1|NA|few
CSASPGGNYGYTF
TGCAGTGCTAGCCCTGGGGGTAACTATGGCTACACCTTC
>TRBJ1-1|TRBV12-3/TRBV12-4|NA|many
CASSFSWGFEAFF
TGTGCCAGCAGTTTTAGTTGGGGTTTTGAAGCTTTCTTT
>TRBJ2-2|TRBV9|NA|many
CASSVGSPLTGELFF
TGTGCCAGCAGCGTAGGTAGCCCTCTCACCGGGGAGCTGTTTTTT
>TRBJ2-5|TRBV5-1|TRBD1|few
CASSRSWTGGGQETQYF
TGCGCCAGCAGCCGGTCTTGGACAGGGGGTGGGCAAGAGACCCAGTACTTC
>TRBJ2-2|TRBV12-5|NA|NA
CASGSKGGGITGELFF
TGTGCTAGTGGTTCGAAAGGGGGGGGAATAACCGGGGAGCTGTTTTTT
>TRBJ1-5|TRBV29-1|NA|NA
CSVVVSGRGDQPQHF
TGCAGCGTTGTCGTCTCGGGCAGGGGCGATCAGCCCCAGCATTTT
>TRBJ1-1|TRBV5-1|NA|once
CASSLLRSGTTEAFF
TGCGCCAGCAGCTTGTTGCGCAGTGGAACAACTGAAGCTTTCTTT
>TRBJ2-5|TRBV7-7|TRBD2|few
CASSFLAGSGIQETQYF
TGTGCTAGCAGCTTTTTAGCAGGCAGCGGGATCCAAGAGACCCAGTACTTC
>TRBJ2-3|TRBV12-3/TRBV12-4|NA|many
CASSLDPTDTQYF
TGTGCCAGCAGCCTCGATCCCACAGATACGCAGTATTTT
>TRBJ2-1|TRBV5-5|TRBD1|many
CASSLGGTGAFNEQFF
TGTGCCAGCAGCTTGGGTGGGACAGGGGCCTTCAATGAGCAGTTCTTC
>TRBJ2-5|TRBV29-1|TRBD1|many
CSARQGPSETQYF
TGCAGCGCCCGACAGGGTCCGAGTGAGACCCAGTACTTC
>TRBJ2-7|TRBV11-2|NA|many
CASSLVEYEQYF
TGTGCCAGCAGCTTGGTAGAATACGAGCAGTACTTC
>TRBJ2-1|TRBV5-1|NA|many
CASQNGGADNEQFF
TGCGCCAGCCAAAACGGGGGCGCCGACAATGAGCAGTTCTTC
>TRBJ2-7|TRBV20-1|TRBD2|many
CSARARGRGAYEQYF
TGCAGTGCTAGGGCCCGCGGGAGGGGAGCCTACGAGCAGTACTTC
>TRBJ2-1|TRBV27|TRBD1|many
CASRLVGQVYNNEQFF
TGTGCCAGCAGACTGGTGGGACAGGTTTATAACAATGAGCAGTTCTTC
>TRBJ2-7|TRBV20-1|NA|NA
CSARTPGPAEQYF
TGCAGTGCTAGGACCCCGGGGCCGGCCGAGCAGTACTTC
>TRBJ2-5|TRBV25-1|NA|many
CASSEGRGGETQYF
TGTGCCAGCAGTGAGGGTAGAGGGGGGGAGACCCAGTACTTC
>TRBJ1-2|TRBV5-1|NA|many
CASSLDQGFYGYTF
TGCGCCAGCAGCTTGGATCAGGGTTTCTACGGCTACACCTTC
>TRBJ2-5|TRBV5-1|TRBD2|many
CASSLEWTRRGTQYF
TGCGCCAGCAGCTTGGAGTGGACTAGGCGGGGGACCCAGTACTTC
>TRBJ1-6|TRBV12-3/TRBV12-4|TRBD1|many
CASNNRGVDSPLHF
TGTGCCAGCAACAACAGGGGAGTGGATTCACCCCTCCACTTT
>TRBJ2-5|TRBV7-9|TRBD2|few
CASSLDPGLAGGIETQYF
TGTGCCAGCAGCTTAGATCCGGGACTAGCGGGAGGAATAGAGACCCAGTACTTC
>TRBJ2-7|TRBV25-1|TRBD1|few
CASSEARQGYEQYF
TGTGCCAGCAGTGAAGCGAGACAGGGCTACGAGCAGTACTTC
>TRBJ1-4|TRBV7-2|TRBD1|NA
CARSGQGAGKLFF
TGTGCCAGAAGCGGACAGGGTGCGGGAAAACTGTTTTTT
>TRBJ2-1|TRBV5-1|NA|few
CASSFTAALSYNEQFF
TGCGCCAGCAGCTTTACGGCCGCTCTATCCTACAATGAGCAGTTCTTC
>TRBJ2-3|TRBV12-3/TRBV12-4|NA|few
CASSLAEEDTQYF
TGTGCCAGCAGTTTAGCGGAGGAAGATACGCAGTATTTT
>TRBJ2-2|TRBV11-2|NA|few
CASSTPWGRANTGELFF
TGTGCCAGCAGCACCCCATGGGGGCGGGCGAACACCGGGGAGCTGTTTTTT
>TRBJ2-1|TRBV7-9|NA|many
CASSFPKVGNYNEQFF
TGTGCCAGCAGTTTCCCTAAGGTGGGAAATTACAATGAGCAGTTCTTC
>TRBJ1-1|TRBV4-1|NA|many
CASSHHTGIAEAFF
TGCGCCAGCAGCCACCATACAGGGATCGCTGAAGCTTTCTTT
>TRBJ1-4|TRBV20-1|NA|NA
CSAPEEGSTNEKLFF
TGCAGTGCTCCAGAAGAGGGGTCGACTAATGAAAAACTGTTTTTT
>TRBJ2-1|TRBV7-2|TRBD2|many
CASSLAGGPGSSYNEQFF
TGTGCCAGCAGCTTAGCGGGAGGGCCGGGAAGCTCCTACAATGAGCAGTTCTTC
>TRBJ2-5|TRBV5-1|TRBD1|large
CASRIQGAMETQYF
TGCGCCAGCAGGATACAGGGGGCGATGGAGACCCAGTACTTC
>TRBJ2-5|TRBV11-3|NA|many
CASSPRQGGQETQYF
TGTGCCAGCAGCCCGAGACAGGGAGGGCAAGAGACCCAGTACTTC
>TRBJ2-3|TRBV5-1|TRBD1|many
CASSLAPTGGSDTQYF
TGCGCCAGCAGCTTGGCCCCGACAGGGGGATCAGATACGCAGTATTTT
>TRBJ1-1|TRBV29-1|NA|many
CSVGQDGNTEAFF
TGCAGCGTTGGACAAGACGGGAACACTGAAGCTTTCTTT
>TRBJ2-3|TRBV15|TRBD2|many
CATRLAGNTDTQYF
TGTGCCACCAGACTAGCGGGCAACACAGATACGCAGTATTTT
>TRBJ2-1|TRBV20-1|TRBD1|many
CSAPGQDKNEQFF
TGCAGTGCCCCGGGACAGGACAAGAATGAGCAGTTCTTC
>TRBJ2-3|TRBV5-1|NA|many
CASSLQGGITDTQYF
TGCGCCAGCAGCTTGCAAGGTGGTATAACGGATACGCAGTATTTT
>TRBJ2-5|TRBV10-2|NA|many
CASSVASQDKETQYF
TGCGCCAGCAGTGTAGCCAGCCAGGATAAAGAGACCCAGTACTTC
>TRBJ2-5|TRBV12-3/TRBV12-4|NA|many
CASSFGHQGLETQYF
TGTGCCAGCAGTTTTGGCCACCAGGGGTTGGAGACCCAGTACTTC
>TRBJ2-7|TRBV20-1|TRBD2|many
CSAKGGLAGNEQYF
TGCAGTGCTAAGGGGGGACTAGCGGGTAACGAGCAGTACTTC
>TRBJ2-3|TRBV19|NA|NA
CASRPPSIPRTQYF
TGTGCCAGTAGACCACCGTCCATACCCAGGACGCAGTATTTT